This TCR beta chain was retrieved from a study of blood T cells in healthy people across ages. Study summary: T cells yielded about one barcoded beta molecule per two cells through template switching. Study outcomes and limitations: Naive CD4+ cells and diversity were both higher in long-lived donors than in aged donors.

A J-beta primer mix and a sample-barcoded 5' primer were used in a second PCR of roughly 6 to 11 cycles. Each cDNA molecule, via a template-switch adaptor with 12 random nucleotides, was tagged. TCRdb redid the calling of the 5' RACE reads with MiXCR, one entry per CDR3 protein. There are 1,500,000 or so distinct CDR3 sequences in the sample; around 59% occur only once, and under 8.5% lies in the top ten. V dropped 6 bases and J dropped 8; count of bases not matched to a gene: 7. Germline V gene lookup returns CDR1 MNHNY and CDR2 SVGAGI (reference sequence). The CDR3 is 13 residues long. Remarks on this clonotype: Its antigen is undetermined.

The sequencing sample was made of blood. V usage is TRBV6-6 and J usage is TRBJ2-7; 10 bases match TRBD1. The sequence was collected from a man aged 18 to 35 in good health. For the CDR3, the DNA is TGTGCCAGCAGAGGACAGGGGGTAGTTAAGCAGTACTTC. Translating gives CASRGQGVVKQYF.